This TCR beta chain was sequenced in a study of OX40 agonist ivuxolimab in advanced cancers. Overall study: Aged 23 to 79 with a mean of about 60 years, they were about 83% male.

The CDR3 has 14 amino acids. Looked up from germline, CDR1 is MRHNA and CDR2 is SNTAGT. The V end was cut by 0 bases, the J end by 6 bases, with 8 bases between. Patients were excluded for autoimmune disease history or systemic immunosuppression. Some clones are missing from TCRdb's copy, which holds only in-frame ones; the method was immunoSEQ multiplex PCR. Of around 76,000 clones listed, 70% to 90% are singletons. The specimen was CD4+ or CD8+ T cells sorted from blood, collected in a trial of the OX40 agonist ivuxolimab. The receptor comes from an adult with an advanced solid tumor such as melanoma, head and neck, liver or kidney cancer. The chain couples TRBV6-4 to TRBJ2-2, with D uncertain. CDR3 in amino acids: CASSDSKEPGELFF. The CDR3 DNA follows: TGTGCCAGCAGTGACTCTAAGGAACCCGGGGAGCTGTTTTTT.